Below, one T cell receptor (beta chain) is given with its context. Its antigen is not known. The method was immunoSEQ multiplex PCR; TCRdb's version includes in-frame clones alone and lacks a portion of them. The sample has some 100,000 clones, around nine tenths seen once. These data belong to a study of graft-versus-host responses after intestinal transplantation. Study-wide background: Grafts were multivisceral, liver-intestinal, or isolated intestinal. Each patient got anti-thymocyte globulin induction, then tacrolimus and steroids for roughly 3 years.

This CDR3 has 11 residues. Germline V gene sequence: CDR1 ENHRY, CDR2 SYGVKD. Trimming left V 6 bases short and J 6 bases short, with 8 bases between. Study observations and caveats: GvH clones detected in recipient marrow included some appearing first in ileum or blood. Peak GvH clone levels in circulation were associated with early post-transplant HvG declines.

The chain uses TRBV10-3 and TRBJ1-1; possibly TRBD1 for D (5 bases). This sequence was found in a human donor who received an intestinal transplant. The source was unstimulated CD8+ T cells sorted from spleen or lymph node cells, collected before intestinal transplant. CDR3 nucleotide sequence: TGTGCCATCAGGGGGGATGCTGAAGCTTTCTTT. This encodes CAIRGDAEAFF.